These 5 T cell receptor beta chains were all obtained from the same sample, sequenced in a study of monozygotic twins with inflammatory bowel disease. After re-calling the 5' RACE reads, TCRdb lists one entry per CDR3 protein, DNA absent. This sample contains approximately 330,000 distinct CDR3 sequences. The sequencing sample was made of blood. These receptors were taken from a human donor with ulcerative colitis or Crohn's disease, or a healthy co-twin of an affected twin (not recorded which).

The V call is TRBV5-1, the J call TRBJ1-2; TCRdb picks TRBD1, but there is no DNA to check that call. This CDR3 is 13 amino acids long. The V gene's germline CDR1 is SGHRS and CDR2 YFSETQ. CDR3 protein: CASSLEVRDGYTF.

The rearrangement joins TRBV27 to TRBJ2-7; the D gene TCRdb calls, TRBD2, cannot be checked with no DNA. CDR1 and CDR2 from the germline V gene are MNHEY and SMNVEV (reference sequence). This CDR3 spans 12 amino acids. Here the CDR3 reads CASSALVGEQYF.

The chain uses TRBV2 and TRBJ1-6; TCRdb names TRBD1, which stays unverified in the absence of DNA. Germline CDR1 and CDR2: SNHLY and FYNNEI. This CDR3 spans 13 amino acids. CDR3 loop: CASIGVDHSPLHF. Based on the CDR3 plus reference TRBV2 and TRBJ1-6, the full variable domain is EPEVTQTPSHQVTQMGQEVILRCVPISNHLYFYWYRQILGQKVEFLVSFYNNEISEKSEIFDDQFSVERPDGSNFTLKIRSTKLEDSAMYFCASIGVDHSPLHFGNGTRLTVT.

This chain connects TRBV2 to TRBJ1-1; the TCRdb D gene call, TRBD1, has no DNA to confirm it. CDR1 and CDR2 from the germline V gene are SNHLY and FYNNEI. The CDR3 covers 15 residues. CDR3 loop: CASSPRTVPNTEAFF.

The J gene is TRBJ1-1, the V gene TRBV24-1. The CDR3 is 15 residues long. CDR1 and CDR2 (germline): KGHDR, SFDVKD. This CDR3 is CATSDPKRGDTEAFF.